One and the same sample provided the 3 T cell receptor beta chains below, sequenced in a study of cytomegalovirus exposure and HLA in healthy donors. Only in-frame clones appear in the TCRdb table, and some are missing; sequencing was by immunoSEQ multiplex PCR. This table has around 120,000 clones, 85% to 90% appearing once. Material for sequencing was PBMCs. The receptors originated from a woman aged 18 to 35 in good health and CMV-seropositive.

This clone was detected once. The gene calls are TRBV27 and TRBJ2-1; 8 positions agree with TRBD2. V gave up 1 base and J gave up 4 bases; unmatched junction bases: 3. The germline V gene encodes CDR1 MNHEY and CDR2 SMNVEV (reference sequence). The CDR3 spans 15 residues. The CDR3 sequence is CASSLWPSGYNEQFF. In DNA form, the CDR3 reads TGTGCCAGCAGTTTATGGCCTAGCGGGTACAATGAGCAGTTCTTC.

The chain carries TRBV9 and TRBJ2-2; maybe TRBD2 (5 bases). The CDR3 consists of 15 residues. V was shortened by 4 bases and J by 8 bases, with 18 bases between the two germline ends. Germline CDR1 SGDLS, CDR2 YYNGEE. The CDR3 is CASSQEDGEWGELFF. DNA of the CDR3: TGTGCCAGCAGCCAGGAGGACGGGGAATGGGGGGAGCTGTTTTTT. The variable domain in full, with the rest retrieved from reference TRBV9 and TRBJ2-2, is DSGVTQTPKHLITATGQRVTLRCSPRSGDLSVYWYQQSLDQGLQFLIQYYNGEERAKGNILERFSAQQFPDLHSELNLSSLELGDSALYFCASSQEDGEWGELFFGEGSRLTVL.

This chain links TRBV5-1 with TRBJ2-1; 11 positions match TRBD2. With V trimmed by 3 bases and J by 1 base, 3 bases remained unmatched. The CDR3 sequence is 16 residues long. In germline, CDR1 is SGHRS, CDR2 YFSETQ. CDR3 loop: CASSSLAGASYNEQFF. CDR3 coding DNA: TGCGCCAGCAGCTCACTAGCGGGAGCGTCCTACAATGAGCAGTTCTTC.